The clone carrying this T cell receptor (beta chain) was counted once. As yet, its antigen is unknown. These data are taken from a study of T cell responses to AZD1222 COVID-19 vaccine. Study-level results: Spike-specific TCR breadth and depth were elevated following two AZD1222 doses. None of the repertoires were sampled until the peak T cell response had passed. It should be noted that donors were predominantly white British and more often female, and clonal diversity was possibly underestimated.

The CDR3 is 19 residues long. Germline-derived CDR1 and CDR2 are SGHRS and YFSETQ. V was clipped by 0 bases and J by 0 bases, with 16 bases between them. Clones were sequenced by immunoSEQ multiplex PCR, and TCRdb holds only the in-frame ones, with some missing. The sample carries 100,000 or so clones, 75% to 95% recorded once. The genes are TRBV5-1 and TRBJ2-6; D call uncertain. The sequencing used peripheral blood, collected on day 0 of AZD1222 vaccination. This receptor was obtained from an adult in good health. The CDR3: CASSLGAVRTGSGANVLTF. The CDR3 DNA sequence: TGCGCCAGCAGCTTGGGTGCGGTTAGGACGGGCTCTGGGGCCAACGTCCTGACTTTC.